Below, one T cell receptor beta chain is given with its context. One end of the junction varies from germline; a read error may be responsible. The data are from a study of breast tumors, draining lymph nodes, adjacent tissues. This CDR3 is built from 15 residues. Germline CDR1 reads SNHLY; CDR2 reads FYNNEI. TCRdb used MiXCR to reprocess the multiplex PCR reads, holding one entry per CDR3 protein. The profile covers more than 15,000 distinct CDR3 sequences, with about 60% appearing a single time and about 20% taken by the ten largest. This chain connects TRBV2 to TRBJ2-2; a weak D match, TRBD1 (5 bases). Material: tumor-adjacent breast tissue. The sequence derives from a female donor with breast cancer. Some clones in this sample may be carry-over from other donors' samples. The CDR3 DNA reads TGTGCCGGCAGTGAAGCGCAGGGAAGCACTGGGGAGCTGTTTTTT. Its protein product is CAGSEAQGSTGELFF.